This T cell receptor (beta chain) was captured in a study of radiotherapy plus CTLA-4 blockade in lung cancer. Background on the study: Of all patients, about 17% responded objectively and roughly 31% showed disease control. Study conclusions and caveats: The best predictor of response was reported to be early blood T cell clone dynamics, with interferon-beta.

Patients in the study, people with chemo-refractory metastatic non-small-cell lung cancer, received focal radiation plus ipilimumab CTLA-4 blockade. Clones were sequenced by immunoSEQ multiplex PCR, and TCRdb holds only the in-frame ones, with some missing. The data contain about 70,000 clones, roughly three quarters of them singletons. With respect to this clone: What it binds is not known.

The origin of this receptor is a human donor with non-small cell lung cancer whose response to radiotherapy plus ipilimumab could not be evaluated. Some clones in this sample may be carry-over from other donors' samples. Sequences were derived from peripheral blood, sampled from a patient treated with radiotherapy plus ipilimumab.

CDR3 protein: CAISGHQRGSPYEQYF. In DNA form, the CDR3 reads TGTGCCATCAGTGGGCACCAGCGGGGGAGCCCCTACGAGCAGTACTTC. The genes are TRBV10-3 and TRBJ2-7; 8 nucleotides agree with TRBD2. V was clipped by 4 bases and J by 2 bases; unmatched bases: 10. Per the germline V gene, CDR1 is ENHRY and CDR2 is SYGVKD. The CDR3 has 16 residues.